Listed below are T cell receptor beta chains from one sample, sequenced in a study of blood T cell repertoires in COVID-19. The protocol was immunoSEQ multiplex PCR, while the TCRdb copy is restricted to in-frame clones and leaves out a portion. Of about 92,000 clones listed, 72% were seen once; the top ten hold about 22%. Input material: peripheral blood. The receptors originated from a woman aged 60 to 75 in a cohort sampled during active or convalescent COVID-19. Each CDR3 is given with its conserved first and last residue. The D gene is left open where the match is weak. Clone size is given for some rows only: seen once, a few or many times, or a class if the clone is expanded.

v_gene: TRBV5-1; j_gene: TRBJ2-7; abundance: NA; d_gene: TRBD1; CDR3aa: CASSWTGGSYEQYF; CDR3nt: TGCGCCAGCAGCTGGACAGGGGGCAGTTACGAGCAGTACTTC
v_gene: TRBV18; j_gene: TRBJ2-2; abundance: NA; d_gene: NA; CDR3aa: CASSPKGDTGELFF; CDR3nt: TGTGCCAGCTCACCTAAGGGGGACACCGGGGAGCTGTTTTTT
v_gene: TRBV6-5; j_gene: TRBJ2-7; abundance: few; d_gene: TRBD1; CDR3aa: CASSYGRGYEQYF; CDR3nt: TGTGCCAGCAGTTACGGCAGGGGGTACGAGCAGTACTTC
v_gene: TRBV28; j_gene: TRBJ2-1; abundance: NA; d_gene: NA; CDR3aa: CASSPRFGEQFF; CDR3nt: TGTGCCAGCAGTCCGCGGTTTGGTGAGCAGTTCTTC
v_gene: TRBV4-1; j_gene: TRBJ2-3; abundance: NA; d_gene: NA; CDR3aa: CASAAESSTDTQYF; CDR3nt: TGCGCCAGCGCGGCAGAAAGCTCCACAGATACGCAGTATTTT
v_gene: TRBV18; j_gene: TRBJ1-1; abundance: few; d_gene: NA; CDR3aa: CASSPRGSDTEAFF; CDR3nt: TGTGCCAGCTCACCGAGGGGGAGTGACACTGAAGCTTTCTTT
v_gene: TRBV3-1/TRBV3-2; j_gene: TRBJ2-7; abundance: once; d_gene: TRBD1; CDR3aa: CASSPQGNHEQYF; CDR3nt: TGTGCCAGCAGCCCACAGGGGAACCACGAGCAGTACTTC
v_gene: TRBV10-3; j_gene: TRBJ1-1; abundance: few; d_gene: NA; CDR3aa: CAIRIERGTEAFF; CDR3nt: TGTGCCATCAGAATAGAAAGAGGCACTGAAGCTTTCTTT
v_gene: TRBV19; j_gene: TRBJ1-4; abundance: NA; d_gene: TRBD1; CDR3aa: CATNPRGQGNEKLFF; CDR3nt: TGTGCCACCAACCCTCGCGGACAGGGAAATGAAAAACTGTTTTTT
v_gene: TRBV13; j_gene: TRBJ2-1; abundance: NA; d_gene: NA; CDR3aa: CASSPPQGFYNEQFF; CDR3nt: TGTGCCAGCAGCCCCCCGCAGGGATTCTACAATGAGCAGTTCTTC
v_gene: TRBV6-5; j_gene: TRBJ1-6; abundance: NA; d_gene: NA; CDR3aa: CASTVFSPLHF; CDR3nt: TGTGCCAGCACCGTTTTTTCACCCCTCCACTTT
v_gene: TRBV3-1/TRBV3-2; j_gene: TRBJ1-6; abundance: NA; d_gene: NA; CDR3aa: CASSQRTLGVPSPLHF; CDR3nt: TGTGCCAGCAGCCAAAGGACCCTAGGGGTCCCCTCACCCCTCCACTTT
v_gene: TRBV6-5; j_gene: TRBJ1-6; abundance: NA; d_gene: NA; CDR3aa: CATQPGHYNSPLHF; CDR3nt: TGTGCCACCCAACCGGGACACTATAATTCACCCCTCCACTTT
v_gene: TRBV2; j_gene: TRBJ1-6; abundance: many; d_gene: NA; CDR3aa: CASSRHRSYNSPLHF; CDR3nt: TGTGCCAGCAGCAGACACCGGTCCTATAATTCACCCCTCCACTTT
v_gene: TRBV5-1; j_gene: TRBJ2-1; abundance: NA; d_gene: NA; CDR3aa: CASSLVAATPYNEQFF; CDR3nt: TGCGCCAGCAGCTTGGTGGCGGCTACCCCCTACAATGAGCAGTTCTTC
v_gene: TRBV18; j_gene: TRBJ1-4; abundance: NA; d_gene: NA; CDR3aa: CASSPQGLANEKLFF; CDR3nt: TGTGCCAGCTCACCCCAGGGTTTGGCTAATGAAAAACTGTTTTTT
v_gene: TRBV5-1; j_gene: TRBJ1-1; abundance: NA; d_gene: NA; CDR3aa: CASSLGLGWSTEAFF; CDR3nt: TGCGCCAGCAGCTTGGGCCTTGGATGGAGCACTGAAGCTTTCTTT
v_gene: TRBV4-2; j_gene: TRBJ2-1; abundance: NA; d_gene: TRBD1; CDR3aa: CASSRTGQIGNEQFF; CDR3nt: TGTGCCAGCAGCCGCACGGGACAGATTGGCAATGAGCAGTTCTTC
v_gene: TRBV6-2/TRBV6-3; j_gene: TRBJ2-7; abundance: NA; d_gene: NA; CDR3aa: CASSYRQSSYEQYF; CDR3nt: TGTGCCAGCAGTTACAGACAGAGCTCCTACGAGCAGTACTTC
v_gene: TRBV6-5; j_gene: TRBJ1-4; abundance: NA; d_gene: NA; CDR3aa: CASSYEPGREKLFF; CDR3nt: TGTGCCAGCAGTTATGAGCCAGGAAGGGAAAAACTGTTTTTT
v_gene: TRBV7-7; j_gene: TRBJ2-1; abundance: NA; d_gene: NA; CDR3aa: CASSRGGGQLEQFF; CDR3nt: TGTGCCAGCAGCCGAGGGGGGGGGCAGCTTGAGCAGTTCTTC
v_gene: TRBV7-9; j_gene: TRBJ2-7; abundance: NA; d_gene: TRBD1; CDR3aa: CASSPGQISYEQYF; CDR3nt: TGTGCCAGCAGCCCGGGACAGATATCCTACGAGCAGTACTTC
v_gene: TRBV7-2; j_gene: TRBJ1-5; abundance: NA; d_gene: NA; CDR3aa: CASSLEGRGYSNQPQHF; CDR3nt: TGTGCCAGCAGCTTGGAGGGGAGGGGATATAGCAATCAGCCCCAGCATTTT
v_gene: TRBV7-6; j_gene: TRBJ1-2; abundance: NA; d_gene: TRBD1; CDR3aa: CASSSEAGGGYTF; CDR3nt: TGTGCCAGCAGCTCCGAAGCAGGGGGTGGCTACACCTTC
v_gene: TRBV28; j_gene: TRBJ1-2; abundance: NA; d_gene: NA; CDR3aa: CASTSNRLIRQGGYTF; CDR3nt: TGTGCCAGCACCTCAAATCGACTTATACGGCAGGGTGGCTACACCTTC
v_gene: TRBV5-1; j_gene: TRBJ2-2; abundance: NA; d_gene: NA; CDR3aa: CASSLTGLQNTGELFF; CDR3nt: TGCGCCAGCAGCTTGACTGGACTCCAGAACACCGGGGAGCTGTTTTTT
v_gene: TRBV11-2; j_gene: TRBJ2-5; abundance: NA; d_gene: NA; CDR3aa: CASSLAVRQETQYF; CDR3nt: TGTGCCAGCAGCTTAGCTGTCAGACAAGAGACCCAGTACTTC
v_gene: TRBV24-1; j_gene: TRBJ2-3; abundance: NA; d_gene: TRBD2; CDR3aa: CATSDYTLAGGNSTDTQYF; CDR3nt: TGTGCCACCAGTGATTATACCCTAGCGGGGGGGAATAGCACAGATACGCAGTATTTT
v_gene: TRBV3-1/TRBV3-2; j_gene: TRBJ2-3; abundance: few; d_gene: TRBD1; CDR3aa: CASSRNMRGRVTDTQYF; CDR3nt: TGTGCCAGCAGCCGAAATATGAGGGGGCGCGTCACAGATACGCAGTATTTT
v_gene: TRBV5-1; j_gene: TRBJ1-1; abundance: NA; d_gene: NA; CDR3aa: CASSLAAQRALYTEAFF; CDR3nt: TGCGCCAGCAGCTTGGCGGCACAGCGGGCGCTCTACACTGAAGCTTTCTTT
v_gene: TRBV9; j_gene: TRBJ2-1; abundance: NA; d_gene: TRBD2; CDR3aa: CASSVKAGGPTSAYNEQFF; CDR3nt: TGTGCCAGCAGCGTTAAAGCGGGGGGGCCAACTTCGGCCTACAATGAGCAGTTCTTC
v_gene: TRBV5-1; j_gene: TRBJ1-2; abundance: NA; d_gene: NA; CDR3aa: CASSLGRPRGYGYTF; CDR3nt: TGCGCCAGCAGCTTGGGCAGGCCCCGGGGCTATGGCTACACCTTC
v_gene: TRBV4-2; j_gene: TRBJ1-2; abundance: NA; d_gene: TRBD1; CDR3aa: CASSLPDRPGGGYTF; CDR3nt: TGTGCCAGCAGCCTCCCGGACAGGCCCGGCGGTGGCTACACCTTC
v_gene: TRBV5-1; j_gene: TRBJ1-6; abundance: NA; d_gene: NA; CDR3aa: CASSLGRGDSPLHF; CDR3nt: TGCGCCAGCAGCTTGGGCAGGGGAGACTCACCCCTCCACTTT
v_gene: TRBV28; j_gene: TRBJ1-1; abundance: NA; d_gene: NA; CDR3aa: CASSPKSDTEAFF; CDR3nt: TGTGCCAGCAGTCCTAAGTCGGACACTGAAGCTTTCTTT
v_gene: TRBV10-1; j_gene: TRBJ1-3; abundance: NA; d_gene: TRBD1; CDR3aa: CASSRTGAGNTIYF; CDR3nt: TGCGCCAGCAGCCGGACAGGAGCTGGAAACACCATATATTTT
v_gene: TRBV4-1; j_gene: TRBJ2-3; abundance: NA; d_gene: NA; CDR3aa: CASSQDPAGREDTQYF; CDR3nt: TGCGCCAGCAGCCAAGATCCGGCAGGGCGTGAAGATACGCAGTATTTT
v_gene: TRBV9; j_gene: TRBJ2-1; abundance: NA; d_gene: NA; CDR3aa: CASSVIPGSSYNEQFF; CDR3nt: TGTGCCAGCAGCGTAATTCCCGGGAGCTCCTACAATGAGCAGTTCTTC
v_gene: TRBV5-6; j_gene: TRBJ2-1; abundance: NA; d_gene: NA; CDR3aa: CASSWGGESYNEQFF; CDR3nt: TGTGCCAGCAGCTGGGGCGGGGAATCCTACAATGAGCAGTTCTTC
v_gene: TRBV12-5; j_gene: TRBJ2-7; abundance: NA; d_gene: NA; CDR3aa: CASGTGQTSSYEQYF; CDR3nt: TGTGCTAGTGGTACCGGACAGACCTCATCCTACGAGCAGTACTTC
v_gene: TRBV11-3; j_gene: TRBJ2-1; abundance: NA; d_gene: NA; CDR3aa: CASSFEGVRGEQFF; CDR3nt: TGTGCCAGCAGCTTCGAGGGGGTAAGGGGTGAGCAGTTCTTC
v_gene: TRBV11-2; j_gene: TRBJ1-5; abundance: NA; d_gene: NA; CDR3aa: CASSLFLAQPQHF; CDR3nt: TGTGCCAGCAGCCTCTTCTTGGCCCAGCCCCAGCATTTT
v_gene: TRBV20-1; j_gene: TRBJ1-5; abundance: NA; d_gene: NA; CDR3aa: CSASTGWNQPQHF; CDR3nt: TGCAGTGCTAGTACGGGTTGGAATCAGCCCCAGCATTTT
v_gene: TRBV5-4; j_gene: TRBJ1-6; abundance: NA; d_gene: TRBD1; CDR3aa: CASSLGTGDSPLHF; CDR3nt: TGTGCCAGCAGCTTAGGGACAGGGGACTCACCCCTCCACTTT
v_gene: TRBV28; j_gene: TRBJ2-1; abundance: NA; d_gene: TRBD2; CDR3aa: CASSLAGGNYNEQFF; CDR3nt: TGTGCCAGCAGTTTAGCGGGGGGGAACTACAATGAGCAGTTCTTC
v_gene: TRBV18; j_gene: TRBJ2-7; abundance: NA; d_gene: NA; CDR3aa: CASSMGVGTYEQYF; CDR3nt: TGTGCCAGCTCAATGGGGGTGGGGACTTACGAGCAGTACTTC
v_gene: TRBV6-4; j_gene: TRBJ2-3; abundance: NA; d_gene: NA; CDR3aa: CASSVKGGTDTQYF; CDR3nt: TGTGCCAGCAGTGTAAAGGGGGGCACAGATACGCAGTATTTT
v_gene: TRBV5-1; j_gene: TRBJ2-7; abundance: NA; d_gene: NA; CDR3aa: CASSLAGGYSYEQYF; CDR3nt: TGCGCCAGCAGCTTGGCCGGAGGGTACTCCTACGAGCAGTACTTC
v_gene: TRBV7-9; j_gene: TRBJ2-1; abundance: NA; d_gene: TRBD1; CDR3aa: CASSQGLDREFF; CDR3nt: TGTGCCAGCAGCCAAGGGCTGGACAGGGAATTCTTC
v_gene: TRBV7-3; j_gene: TRBJ1-3; abundance: few; d_gene: TRBD1; CDR3aa: CASSLSGTAGNTIYF; CDR3nt: TGTGCCAGCAGCTTATCCGGGACAGCTGGAAACACCATATATTTT
v_gene: TRBV6-2/TRBV6-3; j_gene: TRBJ2-3; abundance: NA; d_gene: TRBD2; CDR3aa: CASSLRGGGFGTDTQYF; CDR3nt: TGTGCCAGCAGTCTGCGGGGGGGCGGATTTGGCACAGATACGCAGTATTTT
v_gene: TRBV6-4; j_gene: TRBJ1-1; abundance: NA; d_gene: TRBD1; CDR3aa: CASSDSAGGRTEAFF; CDR3nt: TGTGCCAGCAGTGACTCGGCAGGGGGGAGGACTGAAGCTTTCTTT
v_gene: TRBV5-1; j_gene: TRBJ2-1; abundance: NA; d_gene: NA; CDR3aa: CASSLGTYYNEQFF; CDR3nt: TGCGCCAGCAGCCTAGGGACATATTACAATGAGCAGTTCTTC
v_gene: TRBV11-2; j_gene: TRBJ2-1; abundance: NA; d_gene: NA; CDR3aa: CASSLVGGEWGEQFF; CDR3nt: TGTGCCAGCAGCTTAGTTGGGGGCGAATGGGGTGAGCAGTTCTTC